What follows is one TCR beta chain and its context. This clonotype was picked up many times. No antigen is known for it. Per-base qualities were not stored, and no clone one base away is much larger. The method behind the library was multiplex PCR. The instrument was an Illumina HiSeq 4000. CDR3 regions were amplified by Arm-PCR with iRepertoire HTBI primers to construct TCR beta libraries. Before sequencing, the PCR products underwent gel purification. In the source study's methods: Across samples, about 64 TRBV and 13 to 15 TRBJ segments were identified and used for gene usage analysis of CDR3 amino acid clonotypes. COPE and FqMerger were used to merge filtered high-quality paired reads into contigs. Contigs were aligned with BLAST to IMGT TRBV, TRBD and TRBJ reference genes, and CDR3 was defined per IMGT. Any clonotype with a frequency above 0.1% was counted as a highly expanded clone. Shannon entropy served as the measure of repertoire diversity, while the Gini coefficient captured V-J evenness. Clonotypes shared by more than one individual were considered public. TCRdb ran its own pipeline on the public reads, namely fastp trimming at Q25 and MiXCR clone calling, and kept in-frame beta chains. Each record represents a unique CDR3 protein, reported with the most common genes and DNA among its rows. The V and J calls here are based on TCRdb, not the publication. This sample is represented by hundreds of thousands of distinct CDR3 sequences; about 14% of them were singletons. Roughly a tenth of the sample belongs to the ten largest clones.

The label giving this sample's time point can be read as: newly diagnosed GD, antithyroid drugs for less than 3 months. For both TCR sequencing and RNA sequencing, RNA was extracted from PBMCs using TRIzol. The diagnosis of Graves' disease followed American Thyroid Association guidelines. Patients were recruited from an endocrinology department in Xi'an, China. Each patient gave about 9.1 milliliters of peripheral blood, collected in an EDTA anticoagulant tube. Ficoll Paque Plus density gradient separation was used to isolate PBMCs, and no additional T cell sorting was done. RNA quality was checked with an Agilent 2100 Bioanalyzer and agarose gel, and concentration with a NanoDrop 2000. From the germline V gene, CDR1 is MNHNS and CDR2 is SASEGT. Counted from cysteine to phenylalanine, this CDR3 has 13 amino acids. The kept DNA is CDR3 alone, 39 bases in frame from the first base. The junction shows trimming of 6 bases on V and 6 bases on J, plus 12 bases between the germline ends.

The data derive from a study of regulatory T cells in long-lasting Graves disease (dated by TCRdb to 2020 to 2022). In the study overall: In the newly diagnosed Graves' disease group, patients had been taking antithyroid drugs for less than 3 months. Patients with persistent Graves' disease were compared with patients with newly diagnosed Graves' disease using TCR sequencing and RNA sequencing of peripheral blood. The study was registered as a clinical trial and conducted in China. A total of roughly 35 samples underwent TCR sequencing: around 13 from persistent and roughly 20 from newly diagnosed Graves' disease patients. Broader findings and caveats from the paper: TRBV28, TRBJ1-2 and TRBJ2-5 were preferentially used in persistent disease, while TRBV20-1 and TRBJ2-1 were favored in newly diagnosed disease. Because the primary lesion, thyroid tissue, could not be accessed, the study looked at peripheral blood alone. Persistent patients shared more public clonotypes among themselves (approximately 2,500) than newly diagnosed patients did (about 900). Sequencing and analysis were limited to the TCR beta chain. Persistent Graves' disease patients showed lower TCR Shannon entropy and fewer highly expanded clones than newly diagnosed patients, suggesting clonal expansion. The authors acknowledged the small sample size as a limitation that may reduce accuracy.

These records were also assigned to another study, of T cells in Graves' hyperthyroidism and ophthalmopathy. As the second publication notes: Stable Graves' hyperthyroidism was defined as no progression to ophthalmopathy during 18 months of follow-up. Hyperthyroidism patients were newly diagnosed, with disease duration under 2 months, and aged 18 to 65 years. Patients with uncontrolled infections, other autoimmune diseases, pregnancy or lactation were excluded. Diagnoses were based on clinical symptoms, serum thyroxine and TRAb, thyroid ultrasound and orbital computed tomography. The first round of RT-PCR for the TCR CDR3 was performed with the HTBI primer set and the Qiagen OneStep RT-PCR kit. Most expanded thyroid clonotypes (frequency above 0.001) were also detected in blood, a finding suggesting that blood repertoires may reflect thyroid immune responses. Ophthalmopathy was separated from stable hyperthyroidism by a 13 V-J signature model, with roughly 88% sensitivity and about 81% specificity obtained in cross-validation and 80%/75% obtained in testing. In validation, progression to ophthalmopathy was predicted by the model with nearly 71% sensitivity and 72% to 80% specificity, a median of approximately 6.5 months before onset. TCR V-J signatures able to tell the groups apart were searched for in a discovery cohort of 95 to 100 patients, of whom over 40 had Graves' ophthalmopathy and roughly 59 had stable Graves' hyperthyroidism. An independent validation cohort of around 19 hyperthyroidism patients and approximately 15 patients who later progressed to ophthalmopathy tested prospective prediction of ophthalmopathy. The 75 to 100 discovery patients were divided at random into training and test sets in a 7:3 ratio. Thyroid tissue and blood T-cell repertoires from six Graves' hyperthyroidism patients were also compared in the study. Following sampling, methimazole starting at 30 mg daily was given to hyperthyroidism patients, and high-dose intravenous methylprednisolone was given to ophthalmopathy patients. Libraries were constructed in a second round of multiplex PCR, after which size selection and purification were carried out. Sequencing of the libraries was done on an Illumina HiSeq2000 using paired-end 100 bp reads. SOAPnuke was used to process the raw data, throwing out any read that contained adapters or uncalled bases, had a mean Phred below 15, or lacked an exact constant-primer or identifier match. COPE v1.2.5 was used to merge high-quality paired reads, and clonotypes were defined as unique nucleotide sequences. Clonotypes were aligned to IMGT TRBV, TRBD and TRBJ reference segments using MiTCR v1.1. The analysis included only V-J combinations with a frequency above 0.0001, which together covered about 99% of the repertoires. The TCS score was defined as F50 (clonal expansion) divided by E x V (chaos), with BLOSUM62-based TCRdist calculated between CDR3 peptides within each V-J. Welch's t-statistics and random forest reduced around 550 V-J features to under 15, which were used in a naive Bayes classifier (R e1071). No statistical method was used to fix the sample size in advance, and group allocation was not hidden from the investigators. The paper reports TCR Vbeta CDR3 sequencing of some 140 peripheral blood samples: some 44 ophthalmopathy, under 80 hyperthyroidism and approximately 17 progressor patients.

The sequence came from a man in his thirties or forties with Graves disease. Donor details come from another sample of the same person, matched by shared clones. The V and J genes are TRBV6-1 and TRBJ1-5, with TRBD1 perhaps the D gene, on 5 matching bases. Sequenced material: peripheral blood mononuclear cells (PBMCs), taken at new diagnosis, from a patient treated with antithyroid drugs. This receptor has the CDR3 CASSRDVLQPQHF. DNA sequence: TGTGCCAGCAGCCGGGACGTACTTCAGCCCCAGCATTTT.